Sequencing of this T cell receptor beta chain was carried out in a study of graft-versus-host responses after intestinal transplantation (dated by TCRdb to the early 2020s). As for the study more broadly: Multivisceral, liver-intestinal, or isolated intestinal transplants were received by the recipients. To identify alloreactive clones, pre-transplant mixed lymphocyte reaction products were sequenced and compared with unstimulated pre-transplant donor and recipient T cells. A peak of at least 4% donor T cells among recipient peripheral blood mononuclear cells was the definition used for donor T cell macrochimerism. Every recipient was given anti-thymocyte globulin induction, followed by around three years of maintenance tacrolimus and steroids. Samples from a few later patients were sequenced in-house on an Illumina MiSeq with MiXCR processing rather than by the commercial service. Bulk TCR-beta CDR3 sequencing was used to track graft-versus-host and host-versus-graft alloreactive T cell clones in the graft, circulation and bone marrow after intestinal transplantation. The cohort enrolled some 25 intestinal transplant recipients including one retransplant, and a few patients lacking pretransplant specimens were excluded.

The sample's time point label, decoded: cells obtained before transplantation from donor or recipient. CD3+CD4+ and CD3+CD8+ populations were FACS-sorted from unstimulated pre-transplant donor and recipient cells taken from spleen or lymph nodes. Overall study outcomes, separate from this receptor: Conclusions were limited by the relatively low number and heterogeneity of intestinal transplant patients. Early after transplant, peak levels of circulating GvH clones were associated with declines in HvG clones. In the allografts of patients with donor T cell macrochimerism, GvH to HvG T cell clonal ratios were high. GvH clones were detected in recipient bone marrow, and some appeared earlier in ileal mucosa or blood, consistent with an intestinal mucosal origin.

Compared with germline, V lacks 3 bases and J lacks 6 bases; bases without a gene match: 0. According to the germline V gene, CDR1 reads SGDLS and CDR2 reads YYNGEE. The CDR3 numbers 13 residues from cysteine through phenylalanine. Just the 39-base CDR3 DNA is kept, in frame starting at base 1. Receptors were amplified or captured by the immunoSEQ multiplex PCR assay. For most patients, genomic DNA was isolated using the Qiagen DNeasy Blood and Tissue Kit and was shipped frozen to Adaptive Biotechnologies for TCR sequencing. For most patients, high-throughput TCR-beta CDR3 sequencing of genomic DNA was performed by Adaptive Biotechnologies. Turning to the authors' computational methods: Adaptive's ImmunoSEQ software was the source of the TCR sequencing data for over 15 patients, while a few other patients were processed with MiXCR and VDJtools. To correct CD4 versus CD8 sorting errors, sequences present in both subsets at a frequency ratio below 5:1 were removed. CDR3 nucleotide sequences shared between donor and recipient were removed because their origin could not be assigned. To count as alloreactive, a clone needed at least 2-fold expansion over unstimulated cells and a minimum CFSE-low frequency of 0.002% (template counts) or 0.001% (read counts). Clones were considered mappable if detected in sequenced pre-transplant spleen, lymph node, or MLR CFSE-low populations of the donor or recipient. Cumulative frequency of alloreactive clones was calculated as a percentage of all sequences weighted by copy number. TCRdb limited this immuneACCESS table to in-frame rearrangements with V and J called. A share of clones is missing; checked studies link under half to unresolved V genes, and the rest is unexplained. V and J calls and clone size are those listed in that table; D and trimming were worked out from the DNA. The sample yields roughly 99,000 clones; approximately 90% were counted once. The ten largest clonotypes hold approximately 0.07% of the sample.

This clone was detected once. Its specific antigen is unknown. No base-level quality is on record; no much larger clone is a single base apart. The rearrangement combines TRBV9 with TRBJ2-3, with 11 bases in between that match TRBD2. This material consisted of unstimulated CD8+ T cells sorted from spleen or lymph node cells, taken before transplant. This TCR was recovered from a human donor who was the organ donor for an intestinal transplant. The CDR3 corresponds to CASSGTSGDTQYF. Here is the DNA: TGTGCCAGCAGCGGGACTAGCGGGGATACGCAGTATTTT.